These 9 T cell receptor beta chains were sequenced from one sample in a study of CXCR3-negative and CXCR3-positive naive CD8 T cells. The method, 5' RACE with UMI labels, was used to prepare the TRB cDNA libraries. After re-calling the 5' RACE reads, TCRdb lists one entry per CDR3 protein, DNA absent. The sample is made up of around 140,000 distinct CDR3 sequences, and the top ten hold 0.45% to 0.6% of it. The sequenced material came from naive CXCR3- CD8+ T cells from blood. Subset of the sample: CD45RO-CCR7+CD27+CD95- naive CD8+ T cells lacking CXCR3 (TNR3-). Every receptor here comes from a human donor in good health. Some clones in this sample may be carry-over from other donors' samples.

J is TRBJ2-3 and V is TRBV12-3 or TRBV12-4; TCRdb calls TRBD2, which cannot be checked without DNA. The CDR3 contains 18 residues. The CDR3 sequence: CASSLATNRLAGGGTQYF.

The chain has TRBV6-5 and TRBJ1-1; the TCRdb call, TRBD1, lacks DNA for checking. The CDR3 is made up of 15 amino acids. Germline loops: CDR1 MNHEY, CDR2 SVGAGI. CDR3 region: CASSPQDRGPTEAFF.

This chain links TRBV7-8 with TRBJ2-7; TCRdb returns TRBD1, unconfirmable since there is no DNA. Looked up from germline, CDR1 is SGHVS and CDR2 is FQNEAQ. CDR3 length: 19 residues. The CDR3 region is CASSLSKGTGQPFNYEQYF.

The chain's CDR3 is CASRRGTVDEQYF. The chain couples TRBV7-9 to TRBJ2-7; as DNA is missing, the TRBD1 call by TCRdb cannot be tested. The length of the CDR3 is 13 residues. The germline V gene encodes CDR1 SEHNR and CDR2 FQNEAQ (reference sequence).

The gene calls are TRBV4-2 and TRBJ2-1; TCRdb's D gene call, TRBD2, goes unchecked for lack of DNA. Germline CDR1 reads LGHNA; CDR2 reads YNFKEQ. CDR3 length equals 14 residues. The CDR3 is CASNPSVSYNEQFF.

This chain joins TRBV7-9 and TRBJ1-2; the TRBD1 assignment by TCRdb is unverifiable without DNA. The length of the CDR3 is 14 residues. CDR1 SEHNR and CDR2 FQNEAQ come from the germline V gene (reference sequence). CDR3 in amino acids: CASRRDRTNYDYTF.

The genes are TRBV3-1 and TRBJ2-3; the TCRdb D gene call, TRBD2, has no DNA to confirm it. The CDR3 totals 17 residues. Germline V gives CDR1 LGHDT, CDR2 YNNKEL (reference sequence). This chain's CDR3 is CASSETSGSLDTDTQYF.

J is TRBJ1-2 and V is TRBV3-1. The CDR3 is 13 amino acids. CDR1 is LGHDT, CDR2 YNNKEL, per germline (reference sequence). CDR3 sequence reads: CASSQTEFYGYTF.

The rearrangement links TRBV5-5 to TRBJ2-7. Germline CDR1 reads SGHKS; CDR2 reads YYEKEE (reference sequence). This CDR3 contains 15 residues. The CDR3 is CASSWGVGYAYEQYF.